A single sample is the source of the 14 T cell receptor beta chains below, sequenced in a study of Graves' ophthalmopathy and Graves' hyperthyroidism. The sequenced template was RNA, covering the TCR beta CDR3 region. After a first-round RT-PCR with HTBI primers, a second-round multiplex PCR was run. Via MiXCR, TCRdb re-called the multiplex PCR reads, giving one row per CDR3 protein. The sample lists 500,000 to 700,000 distinct CDR3 sequences; about 20% were seen once. Specimen: peripheral blood. The source is a woman between 18 and 29 years old with stable Graves' hyperthyroidism. Some clones in this sample may be carry-over from other donors' samples.

This clonotype was counted at least ten times. The J gene is TRBJ2-7, the V gene TRBV6-5; 10 bases line up with TRBD1. The V and J ends lost 2 bases and 6 bases, in that order; junction bases with no gene match: 7. Germline V lookup: CDR1 MNHEY, CDR2 SVGAGI. The CDR3 sequence is 15 residues long. The CDR3 DNA sequence: TGTGCCAGCAGTTACCAAGGGACAGGGGAGCGCGAGCAGTACTTC. Residues: CASSYQGTGEREQYF.

This clonotype was observed many times. The chain has TRBV13 and TRBJ1-2; the D is unclear. Germline CDR1 PRHDT, CDR2 FYEKMQ (reference sequence). V was trimmed by 5 bases and J by 5 bases, leaving 18 bases between them. The length of the CDR3 is 15 residues. The CDR3 nucleotides are TGTGCCAGCAGCCAGAGACCGGGTCGAGGGTATGGCTACACCTTC. It specifies CASSQRPGRGYGYTF.

This clonotype was seen at least ten times. CDR3 loop: CASSEADYGYTF. The CDR3 DNA sequence: TGTGCCAGCAGTGAGGCAGACTATGGCTACACCTTC. This chain uses TRBV6-1 with TRBJ1-2; D is undetermined. CDR1 is MNHNS, CDR2 SASEGT, per germline. The length of the CDR3 is 12 residues. Trimming removed 3 bases from V and 3 bases from J, with 5 bases in between.

This clonotype was seen at least ten times. The chain joins TRBV6-2 or TRBV6-3 to TRBJ1-2; D uncertain. CDR3 size: 13 residues. The germline V and J ends were trimmed by 6 bases and 5 bases, with 13 bases remaining between them. Per the germline V gene, CDR1 is MNHEY and CDR2 is SVGEGT. This CDR3 reads CASSPAESYGYTF. CDR3 DNA sequence: TGTGCCAGCAGCCCAGCGGAAAGTTATGGCTACACCTTC.

This clonotype was detected ten times or more. The chain couples TRBV4-1 to TRBJ2-7, with TRBD2 matching over 7 bases. J lost 3 bases, V lost 3 bases, and 8 bases had no gene match. The CDR3 length is 15 residues. Germline CDR1 is MGHRA and CDR2 is YSYEKL. The CDR3, as DNA: TGCGCCAGCAGCCATGGACTAGAGGACGGCTACGAGCAGTACTTC. Its translation is CASSHGLEDGYEQYF.

This clonotype was observed many times. This chain links TRBV19 with TRBJ1-1; D is perhaps TRBD1 (5 bases). V was cut by 4 bases and J by 1 base, with 13 bases left in between. This CDR3 is 15 amino acids long. The germline CDR1 and CDR2 sequences are LNHDA and SQIVND (reference sequence). Written as DNA, the CDR3 is TGTGCCAGTAGTAGGCTGACAGCCGCGAACACTGAAGCTTTCTTT. Its protein is CASSRLTAANTEAFF.

Points on this clonotype: One end of the junction does not line up with germline, which may come from a read error. The chain employs TRBV12-3 or TRBV12-4 and TRBJ2-7, with D perhaps matching TRBD2 (5 bases). The CDR3 has 11 amino acids. The CDR3 sequence: CASSLGAERAF. The DNA of the CDR3 is TGTGCCAGCAGTTTAGGGGCCGAGAGGGCCTTC.

This clonotype was observed at least ten times. This chain uses TRBV12-3 or TRBV12-4 with TRBJ1-3, with D possibly being TRBD1 (5 bases). The CDR3 length is 16 residues. Trimming pared 2 bases from V and 7 bases from J, leaving 18 bases between. The CDR3 bases are TGTGCCAGCAGTTTATGGGGAGTGGGGCAGGCCAACACCATATATTTT. Amino acid sequence: CASSLWGVGQANTIYF.

This clonotype was recorded at least ten times. The chain has TRBV18 and TRBJ1-1, with 8 bases matching TRBD1. Germline V gene data show CDR1 as KGHSH and CDR2 as LQKENI. With V trimmed by 4 bases and J by 11 bases, 9 bases remained unmatched. This CDR3 is 13 amino acids long. CDR3 sequence (DNA): TGTGCCAGCTCACGGGGACAGGCCCGGGCGGCTTTCTTT. Translating gives CASSRGQARAAFF.

As to this clonotype: A junction end diverges from the germline sequence, so it may reflect a read error. The CDR3 DNA follows: TGTGCCAGCAGCATAACAGAGAACTCCGGGGAGCTGTTTTTT. This codes for CASSITENSGELFF. This chain connects TRBV7-8 to TRBJ2-2; D is unresolved. From germline, CDR1 is SGHVS and CDR2 FQNEAQ. This CDR3 is built from 14 residues.

The J gene is TRBJ1-1, the V gene TRBV7-8; D not resolved. The CDR3 loop spans 12 amino acids. Trimming took 1 base from V and 5 from J, leaving 5 bases between them. Germline V gene lookup returns CDR1 SGHVS and CDR2 FQNEAQ. CDR3 in amino acids: CASSLERTEAFF. Written as DNA, the CDR3 is TGTGCCAGCAGCTTAGAGAGAACTGAAGCTTTCTTT. Based on the CDR3 plus reference TRBV7-8 and TRBJ1-1, the full variable domain is GAGVSQSPRYKVAKRGQDVALRCDPISGHVSLFWYQQALGQGPEFLTYFQNEAQLDKSGLPSDRFFAERPEGSVSTLKIQRTQQEDSAVYLCASSLERTEAFFGQGTRLTVV.

This chain links TRBV10-2 with TRBJ2-7; D possibly corresponds to TRBD2 (5 bases). This CDR3 spans 13 amino acids. With 5 bases removed from V and 11 bases from J, the gap between germline ends came to 19 bases. CDR1 and CDR2 (germline): WSHSY, SAAADI. The DNA of the CDR3 is TGCGCCAGCAGTCTCCGGGTGGGAGAGCGTGAGTACTTC. Its translation: CASSLRVGEREYF.

This clonotype was observed a few times. Mismatch with germline at one junction end may stem from a read error. This chain links TRBV20-1 with TRBJ2-2; TRBD2 agrees at 7 bases. Germline values: CDR1 DFQATT, CDR2 SNEGSKA (reference sequence). The CDR3 covers 15 residues. The CDR3 coding sequence is TGTAGTGCTAGTGCCGCGGGGGTCAACACCGGGGAGCTGTTTTTT. Its protein product is CSASAAGVNTGELFF.

The table lists this clonotype with a few counts. The rearrangement joins TRBV6-1 to TRBJ1-5, with unresolved D. Trimming left V 4 bases short and J 0 bases short, with 10 bases between. Germline V gives CDR1 MNHNS, CDR2 SASEGT. The CDR3 spans 15 residues. In DNA, the CDR3 is TGTGCCAGCAGTGCTGACTGGGGTAGCAATCAGCCCCAGCATTTT. Its protein product is CASSADWGSNQPQHF.